This TCR beta chain stems from a study of T-cell memory formation after mild COVID-19. This clonotype was found a few times. CDR1 is SGHTA and CDR2 is FQGNSA in the germline V gene. Unmatched junction bases numbered 8, after V lost 6 bases and J lost 1 base. The CDR3 is 15 amino acids. Each CDR3 protein is one row after TCRdb ran MiXCR on the 5' RACE reads. The sample includes 200,000 to 250,000 distinct CDR3 sequences, approximately 9% of them seen just once. This sequence originates from a man aged 18 to 30 who had mild COVID-19 (a few samples of this study predate the infection). Cell type and time point are not known. This chain connects TRBV7-2 to TRBJ1-1; 7 bases are a match to TRBD1. The sequenced sample was PBMCs or a T cell subset sorted from them (not recorded which). CDR3 nucleotides: TGTGCCAGCAGGACTTCCGGGACAGCGAACACTGAAGCTTTCTTT. This gives the protein CASRTSGTANTEAFF.